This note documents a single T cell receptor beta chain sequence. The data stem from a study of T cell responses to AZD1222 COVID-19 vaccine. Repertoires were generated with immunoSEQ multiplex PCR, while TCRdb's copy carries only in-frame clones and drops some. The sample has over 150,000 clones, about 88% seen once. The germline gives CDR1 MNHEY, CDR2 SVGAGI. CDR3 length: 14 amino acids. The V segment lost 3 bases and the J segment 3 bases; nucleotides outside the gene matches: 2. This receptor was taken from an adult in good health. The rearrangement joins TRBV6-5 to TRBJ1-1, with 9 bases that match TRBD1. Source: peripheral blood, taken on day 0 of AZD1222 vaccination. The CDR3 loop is CASSYDRGYTEAFF. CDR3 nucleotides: TGTGCCAGCAGTTATGACAGGGGGTACACTGAAGCTTTCTTT.